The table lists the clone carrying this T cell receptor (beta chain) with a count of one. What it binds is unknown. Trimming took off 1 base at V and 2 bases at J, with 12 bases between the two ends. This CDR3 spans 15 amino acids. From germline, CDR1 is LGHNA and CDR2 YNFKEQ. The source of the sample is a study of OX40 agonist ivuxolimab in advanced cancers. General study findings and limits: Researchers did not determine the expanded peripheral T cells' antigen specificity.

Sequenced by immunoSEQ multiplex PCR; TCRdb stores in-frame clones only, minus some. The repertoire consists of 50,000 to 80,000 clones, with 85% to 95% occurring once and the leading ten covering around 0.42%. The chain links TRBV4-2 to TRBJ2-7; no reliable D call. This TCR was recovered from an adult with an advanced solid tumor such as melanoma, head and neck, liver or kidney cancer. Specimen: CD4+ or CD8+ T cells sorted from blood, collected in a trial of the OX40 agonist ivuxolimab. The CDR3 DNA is TGTGCCAGCAGCCAAGGTGCTGCGGTGACCTACGAGCAGTACTTC. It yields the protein CASSQGAAVTYEQYF.